This record concerns one T cell receptor beta chain sequence. Its antigen is still unknown. Using constant-segment primers, 5'RACE produced TCR alpha and TCR beta cDNA libraries carrying sample barcodes and UMIs. TCRdb analysed the 5' RACE reads with MiXCR anew, one entry per CDR3 protein. The data show 450,000 to 650,000 distinct CDR3 sequences, roughly 21% seen once. This entry is derived from a study of T-cell memory formation after mild COVID-19. Study-wide results and caveats: Proof of SARS-CoV-2 specificity was absent for the second-wave clones that crested on day 37.

V lost 4 bases, J lost 11 bases, and 14 bases stayed unmatched. Germline V gene data show CDR1 as MDHEN and CDR2 as SYDVKM. This CDR3 region has 15 residues. This clonotype was obtained from an adult woman who had mild COVID-19 (a few samples of this study predate the infection). Cell type and time point are not known. The sequenced sample consisted of PBMCs or a T cell subset sorted from them (not recorded which). The chain carries TRBV28 and TRBJ2-1, with 7 nucleotides matching TRBD2. CDR3 coding DNA: TGTGCCAGCAGTTCTACTAGCGTCAGAGCTCGGAAGCAGTTCTTC. Translating it yields CASSSTSVRARKQFF.